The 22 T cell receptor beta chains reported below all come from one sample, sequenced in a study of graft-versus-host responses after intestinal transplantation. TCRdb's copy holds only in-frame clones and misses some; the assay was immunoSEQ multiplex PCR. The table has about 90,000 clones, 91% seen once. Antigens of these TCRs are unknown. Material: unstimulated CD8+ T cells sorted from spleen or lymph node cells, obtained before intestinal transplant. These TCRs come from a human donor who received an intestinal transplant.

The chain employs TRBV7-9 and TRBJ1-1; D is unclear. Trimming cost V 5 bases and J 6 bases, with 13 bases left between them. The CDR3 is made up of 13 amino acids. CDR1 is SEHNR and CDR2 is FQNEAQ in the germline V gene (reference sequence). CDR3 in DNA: TGTGCCAGCAGCCACGGAGGGAGCGCTGAAGCTTTCTTT. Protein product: CASSHGGSAEAFF.

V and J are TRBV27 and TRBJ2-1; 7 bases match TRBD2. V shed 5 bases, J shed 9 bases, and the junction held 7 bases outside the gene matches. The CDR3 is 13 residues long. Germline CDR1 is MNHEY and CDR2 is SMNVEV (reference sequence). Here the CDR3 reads CASSIGLVSEQFF. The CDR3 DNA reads TGTGCCAGCAGTATCGGACTAGTCAGTGAGCAGTTCTTC.

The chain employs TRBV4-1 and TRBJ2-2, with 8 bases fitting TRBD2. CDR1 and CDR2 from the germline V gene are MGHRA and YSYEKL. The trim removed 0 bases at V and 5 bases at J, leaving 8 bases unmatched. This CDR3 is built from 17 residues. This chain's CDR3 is CASSQDWTGGLTGELFF. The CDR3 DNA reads TGCGCCAGCAGCCAAGATTGGACGGGGGGGCTAACCGGGGAGCTGTTTTTT.

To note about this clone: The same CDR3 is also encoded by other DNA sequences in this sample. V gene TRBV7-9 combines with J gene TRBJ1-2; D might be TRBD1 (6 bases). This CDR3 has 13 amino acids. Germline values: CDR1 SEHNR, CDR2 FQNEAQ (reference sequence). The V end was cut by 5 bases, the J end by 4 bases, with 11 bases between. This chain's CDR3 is CASSLGQSYGYTF. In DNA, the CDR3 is TGTGCCAGCAGCCTCGGACAGTCCTATGGCTACACCTTC.

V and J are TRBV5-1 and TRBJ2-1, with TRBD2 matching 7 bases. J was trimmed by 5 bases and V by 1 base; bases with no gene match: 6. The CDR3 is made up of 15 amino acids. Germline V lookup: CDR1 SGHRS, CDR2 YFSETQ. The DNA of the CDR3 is TGCGCCAGCAGCTTGTGGCGGGAGCGGAACAATGAGCAGTTCTTC. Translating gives CASSLWRERNNEQFF.

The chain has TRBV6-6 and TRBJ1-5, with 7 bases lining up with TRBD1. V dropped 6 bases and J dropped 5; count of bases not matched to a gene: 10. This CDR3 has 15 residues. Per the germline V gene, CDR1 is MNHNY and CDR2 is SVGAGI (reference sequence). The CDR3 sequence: CASSPNDRADQPQHF. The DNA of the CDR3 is TGTGCCAGCAGCCCTAATGACAGGGCTGATCAGCCCCAGCATTTT.

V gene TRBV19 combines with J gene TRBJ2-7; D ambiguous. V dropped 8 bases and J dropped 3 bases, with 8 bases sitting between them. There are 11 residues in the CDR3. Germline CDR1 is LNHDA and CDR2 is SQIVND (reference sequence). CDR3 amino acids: CASGGSYEQYF. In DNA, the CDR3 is TGTGCCAGTGGCGGAAGCTACGAGCAGTACTTC.

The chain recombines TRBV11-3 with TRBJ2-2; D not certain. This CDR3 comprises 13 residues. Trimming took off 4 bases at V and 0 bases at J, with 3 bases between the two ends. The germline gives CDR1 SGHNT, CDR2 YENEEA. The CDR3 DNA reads TGTGCCAGCAGCTCTACGAACACCGGGGAGCTGTTTTTT. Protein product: CASSSTNTGELFF.

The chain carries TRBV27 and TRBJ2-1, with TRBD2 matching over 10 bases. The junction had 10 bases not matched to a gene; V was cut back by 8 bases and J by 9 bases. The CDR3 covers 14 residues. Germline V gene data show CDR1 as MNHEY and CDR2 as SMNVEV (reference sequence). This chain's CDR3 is CASGNSGGFSEQFF. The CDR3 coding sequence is TGTGCCAGCGGGAATAGCGGGGGGTTTAGTGAGCAGTTCTTC.

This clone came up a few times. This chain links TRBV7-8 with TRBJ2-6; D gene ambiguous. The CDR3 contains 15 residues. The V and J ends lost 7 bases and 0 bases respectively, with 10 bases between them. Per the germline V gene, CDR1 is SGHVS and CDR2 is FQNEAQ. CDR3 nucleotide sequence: TGTGCCAGCACCCGACTGCTCTCTGGGGCCAACGTCCTGACTTTC. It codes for CASTRLLSGANVLTF.

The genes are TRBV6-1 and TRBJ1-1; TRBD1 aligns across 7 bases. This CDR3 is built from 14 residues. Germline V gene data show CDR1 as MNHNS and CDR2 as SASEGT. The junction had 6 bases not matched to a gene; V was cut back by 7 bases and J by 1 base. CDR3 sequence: CASIMTGWNTEAFF. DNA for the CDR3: TGTGCCAGCATTATGACAGGGTGGAACACTGAAGCTTTCTTT.

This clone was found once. In DNA, the CDR3 is TGTGCCAGCAGCTTTGGACAGACCTATGGCTACACCTTC. Protein: CASSFGQTYGYTF. The chain employs TRBV7-2 and TRBJ1-2; weak D call: TRBD1 (6 bases). The CDR3 contains 13 residues. Germline loops: CDR1 SGHTA, CDR2 FQGNSA. The V and J ends lost 3 bases and 4 bases respectively, with 9 bases between them. Using reference TRBV7-2 and TRBJ1-2 for the parts outside the CDR3, the full variable domain is GAGVSQSPSNKVTEKGKDVELRCDPISGHTALYWYRQSLGQGLEFLIYFQGNSAPDKSGLPSDRFSAERTGGSVSTLTIQRTQQEDSAVYLCASSFGQTYGYTFGSGTRLTVV.

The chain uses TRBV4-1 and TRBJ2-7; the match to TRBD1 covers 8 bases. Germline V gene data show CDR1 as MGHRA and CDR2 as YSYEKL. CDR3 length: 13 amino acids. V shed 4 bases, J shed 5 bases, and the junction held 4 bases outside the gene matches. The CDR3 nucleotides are TGCGCCAGCAGCCTACGACAGGGGAACGAGCAGTACTTC. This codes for CASSLRQGNEQYF.

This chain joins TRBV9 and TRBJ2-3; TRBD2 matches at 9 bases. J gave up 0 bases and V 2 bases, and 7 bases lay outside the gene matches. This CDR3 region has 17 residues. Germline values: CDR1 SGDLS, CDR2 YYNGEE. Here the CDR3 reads CASSVGTSWHSTDTQYF. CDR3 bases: TGTGCCAGCAGCGTGGGGACTAGCTGGCATAGCACAGATACGCAGTATTTT.

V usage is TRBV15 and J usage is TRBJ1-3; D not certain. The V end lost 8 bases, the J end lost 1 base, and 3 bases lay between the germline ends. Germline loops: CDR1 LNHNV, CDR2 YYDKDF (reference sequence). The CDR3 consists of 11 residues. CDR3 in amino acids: CATQSGNTIYF. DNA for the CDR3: TGTGCCACCCAGTCTGGAAACACCATATATTTT.

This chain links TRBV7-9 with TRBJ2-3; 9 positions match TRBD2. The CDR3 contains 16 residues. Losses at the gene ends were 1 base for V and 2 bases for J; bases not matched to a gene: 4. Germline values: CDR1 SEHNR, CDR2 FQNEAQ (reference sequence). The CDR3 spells CASSLVLAGPTDTQYF. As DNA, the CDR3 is TGTGCCAGCAGCTTAGTACTAGCGGGTCCCACAGATACGCAGTATTTT.

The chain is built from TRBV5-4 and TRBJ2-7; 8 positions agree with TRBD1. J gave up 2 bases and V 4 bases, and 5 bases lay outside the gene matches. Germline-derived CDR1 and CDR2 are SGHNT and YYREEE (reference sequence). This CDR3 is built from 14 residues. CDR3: CASSPGQGPYEQYF. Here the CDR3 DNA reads TGTGCCAGCAGCCCCGGACAGGGCCCCTACGAGCAGTACTTC.

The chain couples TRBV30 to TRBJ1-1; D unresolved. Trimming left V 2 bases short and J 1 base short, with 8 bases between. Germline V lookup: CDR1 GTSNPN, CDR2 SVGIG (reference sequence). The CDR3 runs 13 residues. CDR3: CAWSRTANTEAFF. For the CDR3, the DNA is TGTGCCTGGAGTCGAACAGCGAACACTGAAGCTTTCTTT.

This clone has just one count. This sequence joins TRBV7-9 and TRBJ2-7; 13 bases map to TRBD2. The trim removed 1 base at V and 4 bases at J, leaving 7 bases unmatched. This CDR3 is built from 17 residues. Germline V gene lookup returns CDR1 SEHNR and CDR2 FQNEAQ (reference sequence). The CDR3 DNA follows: TGTGCCAGCAGCTTAGGGGCCGGGACTAGCGGGATATACGAGCAGTACTTC. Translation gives CASSLGAGTSGIYEQYF.

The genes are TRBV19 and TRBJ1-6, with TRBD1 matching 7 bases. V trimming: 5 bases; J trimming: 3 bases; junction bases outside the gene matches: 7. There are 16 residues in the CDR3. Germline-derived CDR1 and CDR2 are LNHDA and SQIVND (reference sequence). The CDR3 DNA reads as TGTGCCAGTAGTCCCGAGGACAGGAGCTATAATTCACCCCTCCACTTT. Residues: CASSPEDRSYNSPLHF. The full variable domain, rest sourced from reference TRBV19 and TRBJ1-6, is DGGITQSPKYLFRKEGQNVTLSCEQNLNHDAMYWYRQDPGQGLRLIYYSQIVNDFQKGDIAEGYSVSREKKESFPLTVTSAQKNPTAFYLCASSPEDRSYNSPLHFGNGTRLTVT.

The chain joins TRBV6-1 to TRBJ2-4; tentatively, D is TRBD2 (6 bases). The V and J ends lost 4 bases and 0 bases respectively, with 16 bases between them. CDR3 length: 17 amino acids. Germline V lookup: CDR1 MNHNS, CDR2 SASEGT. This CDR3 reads CASSGSLAKLAKNIQYF. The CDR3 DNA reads TGTGCCAGCAGTGGGAGTCTAGCGAAGCTAGCCAAAAACATTCAGTACTTC.

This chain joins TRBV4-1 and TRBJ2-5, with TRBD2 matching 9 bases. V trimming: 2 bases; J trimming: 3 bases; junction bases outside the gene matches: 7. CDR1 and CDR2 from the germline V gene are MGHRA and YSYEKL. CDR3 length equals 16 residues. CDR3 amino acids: CASSQQLAGAEETQYF. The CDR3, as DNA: TGCGCCAGCAGCCAACAATTAGCGGGAGCGGAAGAGACCCAGTACTTC.